Following are 14 T cell receptor beta chains from one sample sequenced in a study of blood T cell repertoires in COVID-19. Sequencing used immunoSEQ multiplex PCR; TCRdb keeps in-frame clones, though not all of them. The table includes tens of thousands of clones, approximately 82% detected once. Input material: peripheral blood. Receptors originate from a man aged 55-75 years with acute or convalescent COVID-19.

The chain employs TRBV10-3 and TRBJ2-1; TRBD1 matches 8 bases. Germline V gene lookup returns CDR1 ENHRY and CDR2 SYGVKD. The CDR3 is made up of 14 amino acids. After removal of 6 bases from V and 8 bases from J, the junction contained 9 bases not matched to a gene. This CDR3 is CAIRSDRVVDEQFF. The CDR3 DNA follows: TGTGCCATCAGATCGGACAGGGTGGTCGATGAGCAGTTCTTC.

The rearrangement uses TRBV2 and TRBJ2-1, with TRBD2 matching over 8 bases. Germline CDR1 SNHLY, CDR2 FYNNEI. The CDR3 consists of 15 residues. V lost 4 bases to trimming and J lost 0 bases; unmatched junction nucleotides: 2. For the CDR3, the DNA is TGTGCCAGCAGTGTAGCGGGGAGCTCCTACAATGAGCAGTTCTTC. It codes for CASSVAGSSYNEQFF.

The chain joins TRBV5-1 to TRBJ2-1; 11 nucleotides align to TRBD1. The germline V gene encodes CDR1 SGHRS and CDR2 YFSETQ. The CDR3 loop spans 16 amino acids. The trim removed 3 bases at V and 4 bases at J, leaving 6 bases unmatched. This CDR3 reads CASSSHGTGGYNEQFF. CDR3 bases: TGCGCCAGCAGCTCCCACGGGACAGGGGGGTACAATGAGCAGTTCTTC.

The chain employs TRBV18 and TRBJ1-6; D not certain. The CDR3 has 13 amino acids. V was cut by 0 bases and J by 7 bases, with 4 bases left in between. Germline V CDR1 and CDR2: KGHSH, LQKENI. The DNA of the CDR3 is TGTGCCAGCTCACCACCGGAGAATTCACCCCTCCACTTT. This sequence encodes CASSPPENSPLHF. Filled out from reference TRBV18 and TRBJ1-6, the complete variable domain reads NAGVMQNPRHLVRRRGQEARLRCSPMKGHSHVYWYRQLPEEGLKFMVYLQKENIIDESGMPKERFSAEFPKEGPSILRIQQVVRGDSAAYFCASSPPENSPLHFGNGTRLTVT.

The chain employs TRBV28 and TRBJ1-6, with D possibly being TRBD1 (6 bases). This CDR3 has 18 amino acids. Per the germline V gene, CDR1 is MDHEN and CDR2 is SYDVKM. Trimming shortened V by 6 bases and J by 0 bases, and 18 bases separated the two germline ends. The CDR3 sequence is CASRGAPQATSYNSPLHF. The CDR3 bases are TGTGCCAGCAGGGGGGCCCCACAGGCCACCTCCTATAATTCACCCCTCCACTTT.

The chain combines TRBV7-9 with TRBJ1-2; 10 nucleotides align to TRBD1. V dropped 5 bases and J dropped 1; count of bases not matched to a gene: 13. The CDR3 has 18 residues. CDR1 and CDR2 (germline): SEHNR, FQNEAQ (reference sequence). The CDR3 protein is CASSTSPTGGPGNYGYTF. DNA for the CDR3: TGTGCCAGCAGCACGTCGCCGACAGGGGGCCCTGGTAACTATGGCTACACCTTC. The whole variable domain, remainder taken from reference TRBV7-9 and TRBJ1-2, is DTGVSQNPRHKITKRGQNVTFRCDPISEHNRLYWYRQTLGQGPEFLTYFQNEAQLEKSRLLSDRFSAERPKGSFSTLEIQRTEQGDSAMYLCASSTSPTGGPGNYGYTFGSGTRLTVV.

The chain joins TRBV7-9 to TRBJ1-2, with D possibly TRBD1 on 5 matching bases. Germline lookup yields CDR1 SEHNR and CDR2 FQNEAQ (reference sequence). The CDR3 has 15 amino acids. Trimming pared 5 bases from V and 2 bases from J, leaving 15 bases between. In DNA, the CDR3 is TGTGCCAGCAGCCCTCCTCGTGGGGGGAACTATGGCTACACCTTC. Amino acid sequence: CASSPPRGGNYGYTF.

The gene calls are TRBV21-1 and TRBJ2-1; no check of the table's D call, TRBD2, against the DNA was made. TRBV21-1 is classified as a pseudogene. CDR3 length equals 17 residues. The CDR3 region has the DNA TGTGCCAGCAGCCCCCAGACCGCGGAGACGATAGCCTGCGAGCAGTTCTTC. Translation: CASSPQTAETIACEQFF.

CDR3 sequence (DNA): TGTGCCAGCAGCTTCTCGCTCGGGGGGGAGCAGTACGTC. Its protein product is CASSFSLGGEQYV. V is TRBV3-1 (or the pseudogene TRBV3-2) and J is TRBJ2-7; TRBD2 aligns across 7 bases. In germline, CDR1 is LGHDT, CDR2 YNNKEL (reference sequence). The CDR3 is 13 amino acids. The junction had 8 bases not matched to a gene; V was cut back by 5 bases and J by 7 bases.

V gene TRBV6-5 combines with J gene TRBJ1-5, with D possibly matching TRBD1 (6 bases). Deletions cut 6 bases from V and 4 bases from J, with 13 bases between. This CDR3 is 14 amino acids long. Germline assignment: CDR1 MNHEY and CDR2 SVGAGI. CDR3 coding DNA: TGTGCCAGCAGCGGCGGCCAGGGGAATCAGCCCCAGCATTTT. Translation: CASSGGQGNQPQHF.

The rearrangement joins TRBV7-3 to TRBJ2-5; D possibly corresponds to TRBD2 (6 bases). CDR1 SGHTA and CDR2 FQGTGA come from the germline V gene. V lost 6 bases and J 1 base, leaving 15 bases between the germline ends. The CDR3 consists of 15 residues. CDR3 coding DNA: TGTGCCAGCAGTCCCGCCGGGGGAACCCAAGAGACCCAGTACTTC. Amino acid sequence: CASSPAGGTQETQYF.

The V gene is TRBV7-2, the J gene TRBJ1-5, with unresolved D. Germline V gives CDR1 SGHTA, CDR2 FQGNSA. This CDR3 spans 14 amino acids. V was trimmed by 1 base and J by 3 bases, leaving 7 bases between them. CDR3 nucleotides: TGTGCCAGCAGCTTAGAACAGTACAATCAGCCCCAGCATTTT. Residues: CASSLEQYNQPQHF. Full variable domain (missing parts from reference TRBV7-2 and TRBJ1-5): GAGVSQSPSNKVTEKGKDVELRCDPISGHTALYWYRQSLGQGLEFLIYFQGNSAPDKSGLPSDRFSAERTGGSVSTLTIQRTQQEDSAVYLCASSLEQYNQPQHFGDGTRLSIL.

This clone occurred a few times. This chain joins TRBV19 and TRBJ1-1; the D gene is possibly TRBD1 (5 bases). Germline CDR1 and CDR2: LNHDA and SQIVND (reference sequence). This CDR3 has 15 amino acids. The ends were cut back, 0 bases at V and 5 bases at J, with 13 bases in the middle. CDR3 residues: CASSIDRGTMTEAFF. The CDR3 DNA follows: TGTGCCAGTAGTATAGATCGGGGGACGATGACTGAAGCTTTCTTT. The full variable domain, with the rest looked up from reference TRBV19 and TRBJ1-1, is DGGITQSPKYLFRKEGQNVTLSCEQNLNHDAMYWYRQDPGQGLRLIYYSQIVNDFQKGDIAEGYSVSREKKESFPLTVTSAQKNPTAFYLCASSIDRGTMTEAFFGQGTRLTVV.

V gene TRBV27 combines with J gene TRBJ1-4; unclear D gene. The CDR3 runs 16 residues. Trimming took 9 bases from V and 3 from J, leaving 20 bases between them. CDR1 and CDR2 (germline): MNHEY, SMNVEV (reference sequence). The CDR3 protein is CASRQRLGAANEKLFF. Here the CDR3 DNA reads TGTGCCAGTCGGCAGCGCCTTGGAGCCGCTAATGAAAAACTGTTTTTT.